This T cell receptor beta chain derives from a study of shared clonotypes between healthy human individuals. Study observations and caveats: Memory subsets generally showed smaller estimated richness than naive subsets did.

This clone was seen just once. Its antigen is undetermined. The CDR3 loop spans 16 amino acids. The germline gives CDR1 SGHDT, CDR2 YYEEEE. V was trimmed by 0 bases and J by 3 bases, leaving 15 bases between them. The data were produced by immunoSEQ multiplex PCR, yet TCRdb's version contains in-frame clones alone and is incomplete. The sample consists of some 2,500,000 clones, around 92% of them appearing once. The sequenced material came from naive CD4+ T cells from PBMCs. The subset here: CD45RA+ positively selected. The chain uses TRBV5-6 and TRBJ1-1; D may be TRBD1 (5 bases). This sequence was found in a man aged 18 to 29 in good health. Some clones in this sample may be carry-over from other donors' samples. The CDR3 coding sequence is TGTGCCAGCAGCTTGGGCGGGGGTGAGGTTTACACTGAAGCTTTCTTT. This codes for CASSLGGGEVYTEAFF.